These 18 T cell receptor beta chains originate from one sample sequenced in a study of cytomegalovirus exposure and HLA in healthy donors. The PCR ran on 60 Vbeta and 13 Jbeta primers. Generated by immunoSEQ multiplex PCR, the TCRdb table keeps only in-frame clones and is missing some. The sample includes more than 110,000 clones, over 75% of them seen just once. The specimen was PBMCs. The receptors here all came from a man aged 25-40 years in good health and CMV-seronegative.

This rearrangement joins TRBV7-3 to TRBJ2-2; D remains unclear. V was pared by 2 bases and J by 7 bases, with 5 bases between. This CDR3 has 12 residues. The germline V gene has CDR1 SGHTA and CDR2 FQGTGA. This CDR3 reads CASSLFRGELFF. Here the CDR3 DNA reads TGTGCCAGCAGCTTATTTCGCGGGGAGCTGTTTTTT.

The table lists this clone with a few counts. The gene calls are TRBV28 and TRBJ1-4; D is possibly TRBD1 (5 bases). This CDR3 contains 16 residues. From germline, CDR1 is MDHEN and CDR2 SYDVKM. The germline V and J ends were trimmed by 5 bases and 6 bases, with 19 bases remaining between them. The DNA of the CDR3 is TGTGCCAGCAGTGCCTCGAACTGGGGCAAGCATGAAAAACTGTTTTTT. It translates to CASSASNWGKHEKLFF.

The J gene is TRBJ2-1, the V gene TRBV19, with D possibly matching TRBD2 (5 bases). Per the germline V gene, CDR1 is LNHDA and CDR2 is SQIVND (reference sequence). The V gene lost 3 bases and the J gene lost 1 base, with 7 bases spanning the gap. The CDR3 runs to 14 residues. CDR3 sequence reads: CASSIWRSYNEQFF. DNA of the CDR3: TGTGCCAGTAGTATCTGGAGGTCCTACAATGAGCAGTTCTTC.

The chain joins TRBV19 to TRBJ1-6, with D unresolved. The V gene lost 7 bases and the J gene lost 9 bases, with 10 bases spanning the gap. The CDR3 is made up of 12 amino acids. CDR1 LNHDA and CDR2 SQIVND come from the germline V gene (reference sequence). The CDR3 loop reads CASTRGASPLHF. The CDR3, as DNA: TGTGCCAGTACACGGGGAGCTTCACCCCTCCACTTT.

This sequence joins TRBV1 and TRBJ2-7; TRBD2, as called in the table, went unchecked against the DNA. TRBV1 is noted as a pseudogene. The CDR3 covers 17 residues. The CDR3 region has the DNA TGCACCAGCAGCCAACCCGACAGAGGGGGGGCTCTCGACGAGCAGTACTTC. Protein sequence: CTSSQPDRGGALDEQYF.

The J gene is TRBJ1-4, the V gene TRBV28, with 8 bases that match TRBD1. CDR3 length: 16 residues. V gave up 0 bases and J gave up 4 bases; unmatched junction bases: 4. Germline loops: CDR1 MDHEN, CDR2 SYDVKM. CDR3 DNA sequence: TGTGCCAGCAGTTTATGGGGGGGGACAGGTAATGAAAAACTGTTTTTT. This encodes CASSLWGGTGNEKLFF.

The V call is TRBV9, the J call TRBJ1-4, with D perhaps matching TRBD1 (6 bases). CDR3 length: 18 residues. The V gene's germline CDR1 is SGDLS and CDR2 YYNGEE. The germline V and J ends were trimmed by 0 bases and 0 bases, with 15 bases remaining between them. CDR3 nucleotides: TGTGCCAGCAGCGTAGATAAGTTTGGGACACCAACTAATGAAAAACTGTTTTTT. It yields the protein CASSVDKFGTPTNEKLFF.

The V and J genes are TRBV19 and TRBJ1-2; TRBD1 agrees at 8 bases. Germline V gene sequence: CDR1 LNHDA, CDR2 SQIVND (reference sequence). The CDR3 consists of 14 residues. V lost 6 bases to trimming and J lost 0 bases; unmatched junction nucleotides: 3. The CDR3 region has the DNA TGTGCCAGTAGGGGGACAGGAGCTAACTATGGCTACACCTTC. Amino acids: CASRGTGANYGYTF.

This sequence joins TRBV5-6 and TRBJ2-1; TRBD2 is a possible D gene (7 bases). The CDR3 extends over 18 amino acids. V was trimmed by 4 bases and J by 9 bases, leaving 29 bases between them. CDR1 and CDR2 from the germline V gene are SGHDT and YYEEEE. This CDR3 is CASSPRRGGPNLHGEQFF. The CDR3 DNA is TGTGCCAGCAGCCCACGGAGGGGGGGGCCTAATCTACATGGTGAGCAGTTCTTC.

DNA of the CDR3: TGCGCCAGCAGCTTGGGAGGGGAGGATTCACCCCTCCACTTT. It yields the protein CASSLGGEDSPLHF. The J gene is TRBJ1-6, the V gene TRBV5-1; D may be TRBD1 (5 bases). The CDR3 is made up of 14 amino acids. The V gene lost 0 bases and the J gene lost 8 bases, with 9 bases spanning the gap. The germline V gene encodes CDR1 SGHRS and CDR2 YFSETQ.

The table lists this clone with a few counts. The chain combines TRBV6-1 with TRBJ2-7; weak D call: TRBD1 (6 bases). Germline CDR1 and CDR2: MNHNS and SASEGT. This CDR3 contains 16 residues. V shed 0 bases and J shed 0 bases, with 12 bases lying between them. In DNA, the CDR3 is TGTGCCAGCAGTGAAGCTACCCAGGGGCTCTCCTACGAGCAGTACTTC. It yields the protein CASSEATQGLSYEQYF.

The chain carries TRBV28 and TRBJ1-2, with D perhaps TRBD1 (6 bases). The CDR3 is made up of 14 amino acids. The germline V gene encodes CDR1 MDHEN and CDR2 SYDVKM. V was clipped by 7 bases and J by 3 bases, with 15 bases between them. CDR3 in DNA: TGTGCCAGCAAGATTACAGGGACCTACTATGGCTACACCTTC. It encodes CASKITGTYYGYTF.

The chain is built from TRBV19 and TRBJ1-5; D is possibly TRBD1 (6 bases). The CDR3 has 16 residues. Trimming left V 0 bases short and J 3 bases short, with 12 bases between. Per germline, CDR1 LNHDA and CDR2 SQIVND (reference sequence). CDR3 amino acids: CASSIETGIFNQPQHF. CDR3 sequence (DNA): TGTGCCAGTAGTATAGAAACAGGGATTTTCAATCAGCCCCAGCATTTT.

This clone has just a few counts. V and J are TRBV28 and TRBJ2-7, with TRBD2 identical over 11 bases. V was clipped by 6 bases and J by 4 bases; unmatched bases: 2. The CDR3 covers 13 residues. Looked up from germline, CDR1 is MDHEN and CDR2 is SYDVKM. The CDR3 nucleotides read TGTGCCAGCAGGCCTAGCGGGAGGTACGAGCAGTACTTC. Its translation: CASRPSGRYEQYF.

Comments on this clone: One end of the junction fails to match germline, which may point to a read error. This sequence joins TRBV5-4 and TRBJ2-7, with 7 bases matching TRBD1. The CDR3 loop spans 16 amino acids. Germline CDR1 and CDR2: SGHNT and YYREEE (reference sequence). The CDR3 sequence is CASSQVLGQVLDEQYF. Here the CDR3 DNA reads TGCGCCAGCAGCCAAGTGTTAGGACAGGTGCTCGACGAGCAGTACTTC.

This clone occurred a few times. V gene TRBV6-6 combines with J gene TRBJ2-7, with a possible D match to TRBD1 (5 bases). The germline V gene encodes CDR1 MNHNY and CDR2 SVGAGI (reference sequence). This CDR3 comprises 14 residues. The V gene lost 4 bases and the J gene lost 3 bases, with 13 bases spanning the gap. CDR3 region: CASSLGQGSYEQYF. The CDR3, as DNA: TGTGCCAGCAGTTTGGGGCAGGGAAGCTACGAGCAGTACTTC.

Comments on this clone: The junction departs from the called germline gene at one end, perhaps through a read error. V and J are TRBV5-1 and TRBJ1-2, with a possible D match to TRBD1 (5 bases). The germline gives CDR1 SGHRS, CDR2 YFSETQ. CDR3 length: 14 residues. The CDR3 sequence is CASRGDGGSNGYPF. The CDR3 nucleotides are TGCGCCAGCAGAGGGGACGGAGGGTCCAATGGCTACCCCTTC. The entire variable domain, with the rest obtained from reference TRBV5-1 and TRBJ1-2, is as follows: KAGVTQTPRYLIKTRGQQVTLSCSPISGHRSVSWYQQTPGQGLQFLFEYFSETQRNKGNFPGRFSGRQFSNSRSEMNVSTLELGDSALYLCASRGDGGSNGYPFGSGTRLTVV.

The chain joins TRBV5-1 to TRBJ1-4, with D maybe TRBD1 (5 bases). V lost 1 base to trimming and J lost 8 bases, with 24 bases between them. There are 18 residues in the CDR3. The germline gives CDR1 SGHRS, CDR2 YFSETQ. The DNA for the CDR3 is TGCGCCAGCAGCTTGAGGAGGGGTTGGGGTCCCCGGGGGGAAAAACTGTTTTTT. Amino acid sequence: CASSLRRGWGPRGEKLFF.